This T cell receptor (beta chain) was sequenced during a study of blood T cell repertoires in COVID-19. Looking at the study overall: Some COVID-19 samples were acute and others convalescent; all came from the United States, Italy and Spain. T cells, B-cell-depleted T cells, or PBMCs provided the cDNA or gDNA that served as material.

How the authors handled the data: Estimates of nucleated cell counts were drawn from the amplification of reference gene primers. The protocol was immunoSEQ multiplex PCR, while the TCRdb copy is restricted to in-frame clones and leaves out a portion. V and J calls and clone size come straight from that table; D and trimming were deduced from the DNA. Of approximately 250,000 clones listed, 70% to 90% were seen once; the top ten hold over 1.5%. The clonotype comes from a man aged 30 to 45 with active or convalescent COVID-19. Sequenced: peripheral blood.

Written as DNA, the CDR3 is TGTGCCAGCAGAGAACCCGGGACAGGGAATAATGAAAAACTGTTTTTT. Protein sequence: CASREPGTGNNEKLFF. The rearrangement joins TRBV6-1 to TRBJ1-4; 9 nucleotides agree with TRBD1. The CDR3 extends over 16 amino acids. Germline V CDR1 and CDR2: MNHNS, SASEGT. V was clipped by 6 bases and J by 4 bases; unmatched bases: 9.